The 23 T cell receptor beta chains in this list originate from one sample, sequenced in a study of cytomegalovirus exposure and HLA in healthy donors. This PCR relied on a set of 60 Vbeta primers and 13 Jbeta primers. Profiled with immunoSEQ multiplex PCR; TCRdb holds only in-frame clones, not every one. This repertoire shows about 130,000 clones, 75% to 90% found once; its top ten account for under 3%. Sequencing was done on a sample of PBMCs. The origin of the receptors is a man younger than 45 in good health and CMV-seronegative.

This rearrangement joins TRBV27 to TRBJ2-3; 14 nucleotides align to TRBD2. The V gene end was trimmed by 11 bases and the J gene end by 7 bases; junction bases not matched to a gene: 11. Germline V lookup: CDR1 MNHEY, CDR2 SMNVEV (reference sequence). CDR3 length equals 15 residues. The CDR3 bases are TGTGCCTCAATCGGGACTAGCGGGAGTATCTATACGCAGTATTTT. It translates to CASIGTSGSIYTQYF.

This sequence joins TRBV28 and TRBJ2-7; D gene ambiguous. V dropped 4 bases and J dropped 3 bases, with 19 bases sitting between them. Germline CDR1 MDHEN, CDR2 SYDVKM. The CDR3 sequence is 16 residues long. The CDR3 bases are TGTGCCAGCAGTTCTAGAACGGTCGCCGCCCACTACGAGCAGTACTTC. Amino acid sequence: CASSSRTVAAHYEQYF. Supplemented by reference TRBV28 and TRBJ2-7, the full variable domain reads DVKVTQSSRYLVKRTGEKVFLECVQDMDHENMFWYRQDPGLGLRLIYFSYDVKMKEKGDIPEGYSVSREKKERFSLILESASTNQTSMYLCASSSRTVAAHYEQYFGPGTRLTVT.

The chain employs TRBV19 and TRBJ2-3, with a tentative D call TRBD1 (5 bases). The CDR3 is 14 residues long. The germline CDR1 and CDR2 sequences are LNHDA and SQIVND (reference sequence). V was shortened by 1 base and J by 8 bases, with 13 bases between the two germline ends. This CDR3 is CASSIGQGGPTQYF. For the CDR3, the DNA is TGTGCCAGTAGTATAGGTCAGGGTGGGCCTACGCAGTATTTT.

This clone appeared a single time. The chain employs TRBV7-9 and TRBJ2-4, with D maybe TRBD2 (6 bases). V was cut by 5 bases and J by 3 bases, with 14 bases left in between. The CDR3 sequence is 15 residues long. CDR1 and CDR2 from the germline V gene are SEHNR and FQNEAQ (reference sequence). CDR3 sequence (DNA): TGTGCCAGCAGCCCGCTAGGCGGGGTCAAAAACATTCAGTACTTC. Protein sequence: CASSPLGGVKNIQYF.

The V and J genes are TRBV14 and TRBJ1-2; weak D call: TRBD1 (6 bases). This CDR3 has 13 amino acids. The V and J ends lost 4 bases and 8 bases respectively, with 14 bases between them. The V gene's germline CDR1 is SGHDN and CDR2 FVKESK. The CDR3 bases are TGTGCCAGCAGCCGGGACAATCAGCCGGGCTACACCTTC. Translation gives CASSRDNQPGYTF. The variable domain in full, with the rest retrieved from reference TRBV14 and TRBJ1-2, is EAGVTQFPSHSVIEKGQTVTLRCDPISGHDNLYWYRRVMGKEIKFLLHFVKESKQDESGMPNNRFLAERTGGTYSTLKVQPAELEDSGVYFCASSRDNQPGYTFGSGTRLTVV.

The CDR3 region is CASTSTSGRYEQYF. The CDR3 DNA sequence: TGTGCCAGTACCTCGACCAGCGGGAGATACGAGCAGTACTTC. The V call is TRBV19, the J call TRBJ2-7; 8 nucleotides line up with TRBD2. Germline V lookup: CDR1 LNHDA, CDR2 SQIVND (reference sequence). The length of the CDR3 is 14 residues. V shed 7 bases and J 4 bases; nucleotides not matched to a gene: 9.

The chain combines TRBV27 with TRBJ1-2; TRBD1 matches at 7 bases. The J segment lost 3 bases and the V segment lost 4 bases, leaving 5 bases of the junction unmatched. The CDR3 is made up of 14 amino acids. CDR1 MNHEY and CDR2 SMNVEV come from the germline V gene (reference sequence). CDR3 sequence reads: CASSSGGHDYGYTF. The DNA for the CDR3 is TGTGCCAGCAGTTCAGGGGGGCACGACTATGGCTACACCTTC.

V gene TRBV5-4 combines with J gene TRBJ2-1; a weak D match, TRBD2 (6 bases). V was pared by 0 bases and J by 8 bases, with 15 bases between. The CDR3 is 15 amino acids. CDR1 SGHNT and CDR2 YYREEE come from the germline V gene (reference sequence). The CDR3 coding sequence is TGTGCCAGCAGCTTGGTAGGGGACTCCGATTATGAGCAGTTCTTC. This gives the protein CASSLVGDSDYEQFF.

This sequence joins TRBV7-8 and TRBJ1-3; TRBD1 matches 11 bases. The CDR3 covers 16 residues. With V trimmed by 0 bases and J by 5 bases, 3 bases remained unmatched. Germline lookup yields CDR1 SGHVS and CDR2 FQNEAQ. CDR3 DNA sequence: TGTGCCAGCAGCTTAGCTGGGACAGGGGGTAGAAACACCATATATTTT. Protein: CASSLAGTGGRNTIYF.

This clone has just a few counts. This sequence joins TRBV4-1 and TRBJ1-1; possible D gene TRBD1, 5 bases. V was shortened by 2 bases and J by 1 base, with 11 bases between the two germline ends. There are 15 residues in the CDR3. Germline V lookup: CDR1 MGHRA, CDR2 YSYEKL. Here the CDR3 DNA reads TGCGCCAGCAGCCAAAGTCAGGGCGGGAACACTGAAGCTTTCTTT. Translated, it gives CASSQSQGGNTEAFF.

V usage is TRBV7-9 and J usage is TRBJ2-3, with 8 bases that match TRBD1. The germline V gene encodes CDR1 SEHNR and CDR2 FQNEAQ (reference sequence). J lost 3 bases, V lost 5 bases, and 4 bases had no gene match. The length of the CDR3 is 14 residues. The CDR3 region has the DNA TGTGCCAGCAGCCCCGGACAGGGAACAGATACGCAGTATTTT. Its translation is CASSPGQGTDTQYF.

This rearrangement joins TRBV6-5 to TRBJ1-1; a weak D match, TRBD1 (5 bases). CDR1 and CDR2 from the germline V gene are MNHEY and SVGAGI. The length of the CDR3 is 15 residues. V was clipped by 0 bases and J by 0 bases, with 8 bases between them. The CDR3 loop is CASSYSEGLNTEAFF. CDR3 bases: TGTGCCAGCAGTTACTCGGAGGGGTTGAACACTGAAGCTTTCTTT.

CDR3 sequence (DNA): TGTGCCAGCAGCCAAGAGCTGGGGGCAAGGGAAAAACTGTTTTTT. Amino acids: CASSQELGAREKLFF. This chain joins TRBV14 and TRBJ1-4; a possible D gene is TRBD1 (6 bases). This CDR3 comprises 15 residues. Germline V gene data show CDR1 as SGHDN and CDR2 as FVKESK. The V gene lost 0 bases and the J gene lost 8 bases, with 13 bases spanning the gap. The complete variable domain, with remaining parts taken from reference TRBV14 and TRBJ1-4, reads EAGVTQFPSHSVIEKGQTVTLRCDPISGHDNLYWYRRVMGKEIKFLLHFVKESKQDESGMPNNRFLAERTGGTYSTLKVQPAELEDSGVYFCASSQELGAREKLFFGSGTQLSVL.

The chain has TRBV10-1 and TRBJ2-1; a possible D gene is TRBD2 (6 bases). CDR3 length: 14 amino acids. Germline V gene sequence: CDR1 WNHNN, CDR2 SYGVQD (reference sequence). Deletions cut 5 bases from V and 3 bases from J, with 11 bases between. The CDR3 is CASSLSGFYNEQFF. The CDR3 nucleotides read TGCGCCAGCAGTCTTAGCGGATTCTACAATGAGCAGTTCTTC.

V usage is TRBV5-1 and J usage is TRBJ2-2; tentatively, D is TRBD1 (6 bases). The CDR3 is 14 amino acids. Trimming left V 5 bases short and J 5 bases short, with 13 bases between. Germline V lookup: CDR1 SGHRS, CDR2 YFSETQ. DNA for the CDR3: TGCGCCAGCAGACCAGGGGACACAACCGGGGAGCTGTTTTTT. It translates to CASRPGDTTGELFF.

This clone appeared a single time. The genes are TRBV21-1 and TRBJ1-2. TRBV21-1 is listed as a pseudogene. The CDR3 length is 13 residues. The CDR3 sequence: CASRRGPGAGYPF. Here the CDR3 DNA reads TGTGCCAGCAGGCGGGGACCCGGGGCTGGCTACCCCTTC.

The chain has TRBV5-4 and TRBJ2-7, with D possibly TRBD1 on 5 matching bases. Deletions cut 3 bases from V and 3 bases from J, with 10 bases between. Germline-derived CDR1 and CDR2 are SGHNT and YYREEE (reference sequence). The CDR3 has 13 residues. CDR3 nucleotides: TGTGCCAGCAGCTCTGACAGAGGCTACGAGCAGTACTTC. It encodes CASSSDRGYEQYF.

The CDR3 coding sequence is TGTGCCACTTCGGACAGGGCGACCTACAATGAGCAGTTCTTC. It encodes CATSDRATYNEQFF. The gene calls are TRBV5-4 and TRBJ2-1; 8 bases line up with TRBD1. The CDR3 totals 14 residues. Looked up from germline, CDR1 is SGHNT and CDR2 is YYREEE (reference sequence). Trimming took 9 bases from V and 2 from J; bases not matched to a gene: 7.

This chain uses TRBV25-1 with TRBJ2-5; 7 nucleotides agree with TRBD1. The DNA end is a closer match to TRBJ2-7, so the J assignment may be wrong. Germline-derived CDR1 and CDR2 are MGHDK and SYGVNS. This CDR3 region has 15 residues. This CDR3 reads CASSEFRDRPYEQYF. Written as DNA, the CDR3 is TGTGCCAGCAGTGAATTTCGGGACAGACCCTACGAGCAGTACTTC.

The rearrangement links TRBV6-5 to TRBJ2-2, with 11 bases aligning to TRBD2. V lost 5 bases and J lost 4; bases outside the gene matches: 3. CDR3 length: 15 amino acids. Germline-derived CDR1 and CDR2 are MNHEY and SVGAGI. The CDR3 sequence is CASSLAGGRTGELFF. In DNA form, the CDR3 reads TGTGCCAGCAGTCTAGCGGGAGGACGCACCGGGGAGCTGTTTTTT.

This rearrangement joins TRBV6-5 to TRBJ2-7; no firm D call. Trimming pared 4 bases from V and 3 bases from J, leaving 7 bases between. In germline, CDR1 is MNHEY, CDR2 SVGAGI. This CDR3 is built from 12 residues. As DNA, the CDR3 is TGTGCCAGCAGTTCCGACATCTACGAGCAGTACTTC. Its translation: CASSSDIYEQYF.

This chain joins TRBV10-3 and TRBJ2-1, with 11 positions matching TRBD2. Losses at the gene ends were 2 bases for V and 4 bases for J; bases not matched to a gene: 4. The length of the CDR3 is 16 residues. The germline V gene encodes CDR1 ENHRY and CDR2 SYGVKD. CDR3 loop: CAISEPGTSGYNEQFF. DNA for the CDR3: TGTGCCATCAGTGAGCCCGGGACTAGCGGATACAATGAGCAGTTCTTC.

This clone has just a few counts. The chain combines TRBV5-6 with TRBJ2-7; unclear D gene. The CDR3 extends over 14 amino acids. Germline loops: CDR1 SGHDT, CDR2 YYEEEE. Trimming shortened V by 1 base and J by 1 base, and 9 bases separated the two germline ends. CDR3 protein: CASSLFQVSYEQYF. The CDR3, as DNA: TGTGCCAGCAGCTTGTTCCAGGTTTCCTACGAGCAGTACTTC.